This T cell receptor (beta chain) originates from a study of immune evolution from preneoplasia to lung adenocarcinoma. TCRdb's table, derived via immunoSEQ multiplex PCR, lists solely in-frame clones and lacks some. The repertoire holds tens of thousands of clones, about 73% seen once, with approximately 6.1% in the top ten. Patient tissue came from resections in Japan or China, 2014–2017. After pathologic assessment, macro-dissection selected premalignant or tumor cells for extraction. Study outcomes and limitations: Top clone frequencies peaked in normal lung, apparently declining through invasive adenocarcinoma. T cell clonality was higher in KRAS-mutant than EGFR-mutant or wild-type nodules.

Notes on this clone: Its antigen is currently unknown.

The junction had 3 bases not matched to a gene; V was cut back by 3 bases and J by 4 bases. Looked up from germline, CDR1 is SEHNR and CDR2 is FQNEAQ (reference sequence). There are 14 residues in the CDR3. The specimen was FFPE invasive lung adenocarcinoma tissue. The V and J genes are TRBV7-9 and TRBJ2-3; 8 bases map to TRBD2. This TCR was recovered from a person between 55 and 69 years old with lung adenocarcinoma. DNA for the CDR3: TGTGCCAGCAGCTTGACTAGCGTCGCAGATACGCAGTATTTT. It yields the protein CASSLTSVADTQYF.